This T cell receptor beta chain derives from a study of cytomegalovirus exposure and HLA in healthy donors. With 60 Vbeta and 13 Jbeta primers, the PCR was carried out. Per the authors' pipeline: Per a later analysis, the number of unique TCR beta chains was roughly 83 million, of which 9 million to 14 million were shared. Measured with immunoSEQ multiplex PCR; TCRdb has only the in-frame clones, and not every one. The V and J calls and clone size were taken over from that table, and D and trimming were inferred from the DNA. The sample shows around 120,000 clones, 65% to 80% of them seen only once. In germline, CDR1 is GTSNPN, CDR2 SVGIG (reference sequence). V was cut by 2 bases and J by 10 bases, with 18 bases left in between. There are 15 residues in the CDR3. Details on this clone: What it recognizes is unknown.

Notes on the study in general: Researchers counted some 150 TCR beta chains as cytomegalovirus-associated. Many donors carried some public TCRs, although rarity characterized most TCR sequences. High specificity and sensitivity for cytomegalovirus status were reported for the classifier.

The chain is built from TRBV30 and TRBJ1-6; D may be TRBD1 (6 bases). The TCR was taken from a middle-aged woman in good health and CMV-seropositive. Sequenced sample: PBMCs. CDR3 coding DNA: TGTGCCTGGAGTCCCCAGGGGAAAGCCACCTCACCCCTCCACTTT. This translates into CAWSPQGKATSPLHF.